The clone carrying this TCR beta chain has just one count. Antigen specificity is unknown. With survey level as its setting, the immunoSEQ assay was v3.0. Only in-frame clones appear in the TCRdb table, and some are missing; sequencing was by immunoSEQ multiplex PCR. The sample yields about 29,000 clones, approximately 78% seen once. This entry is derived from a study of long-term antiretroviral therapy in people with HIV. Overall study findings and caveats: HIV repertoire CDR3 lengths ranged less widely than those of controls.

From germline, CDR1 is LNHNV and CDR2 YYDKDF (reference sequence). CDR3 length: 14 amino acids. The V end was cut by 2 bases, the J end by 9 bases, with 16 bases between. This specimen consisted of unsorted PBMCs, obtained 3 years after starting antiretroviral therapy. This chain joins TRBV15 and TRBJ2-5; no firm D call. This receptor was obtained from a man aged 35 to 55 with HIV. CDR3 protein: CATSRLSDPEAQYF. CDR3 DNA: TGTGCCACCAGCAGACTATCAGACCCCGAGGCCCAGTACTTC.